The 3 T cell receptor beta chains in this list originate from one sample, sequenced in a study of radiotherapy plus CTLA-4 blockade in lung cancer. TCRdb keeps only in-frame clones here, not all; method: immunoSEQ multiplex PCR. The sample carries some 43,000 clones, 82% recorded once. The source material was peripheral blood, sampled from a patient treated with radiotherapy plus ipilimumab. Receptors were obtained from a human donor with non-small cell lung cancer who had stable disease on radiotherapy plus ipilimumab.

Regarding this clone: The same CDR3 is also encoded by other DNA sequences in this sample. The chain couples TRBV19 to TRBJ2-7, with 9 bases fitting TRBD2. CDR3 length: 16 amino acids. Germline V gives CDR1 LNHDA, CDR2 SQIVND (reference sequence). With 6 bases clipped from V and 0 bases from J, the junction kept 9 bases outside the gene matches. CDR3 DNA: TGTGCCAGTAGCACAACGGCGGGAGGGCCCTCCTACGAGCAGTACTTC. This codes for CASSTTAGGPSYEQYF.

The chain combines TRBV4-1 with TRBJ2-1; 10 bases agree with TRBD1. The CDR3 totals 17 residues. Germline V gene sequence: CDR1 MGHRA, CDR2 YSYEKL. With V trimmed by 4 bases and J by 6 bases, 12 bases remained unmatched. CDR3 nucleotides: TGCGCCAGCAGCCTTCGACAGGGGGCCTCGCTCTCCAATGAGCAGTTCTTC. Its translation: CASSLRQGASLSNEQFF.

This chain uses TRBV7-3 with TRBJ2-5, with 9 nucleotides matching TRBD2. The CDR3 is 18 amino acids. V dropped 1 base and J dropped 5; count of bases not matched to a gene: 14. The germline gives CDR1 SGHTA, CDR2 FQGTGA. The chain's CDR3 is CASSLRGRGLAGSETQYF. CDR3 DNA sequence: TGTGCCAGCAGCTTAAGAGGCCGGGGGCTAGCGGGGAGCGAGACCCAGTACTTC.